One TCR beta chain is described in this entry. The data were produced by immunoSEQ multiplex PCR, yet TCRdb's version contains in-frame clones alone and is incomplete. Among about 100,000 clones listed, less than 90% were seen once. The data originate from a study of glioma-infiltrating T cells after dendritic cell vaccination. Noted time point: after dendritic cell vaccination, including at tumor progression/relapse. Germline V CDR1 and CDR2: MNHEY, SVGAGI. V lost 1 base to trimming and J lost 6 bases; unmatched junction nucleotides: 5. This CDR3 contains 14 residues. The source material was blood, sampled after dendritic cell vaccination. The chain employs TRBV6-5 and TRBJ2-7; 8 bases map to TRBD2. This clonotype originated in a human donor with glioblastoma. The CDR3 spells CASSYFERGSEQYF. CDR3 nucleotide sequence: TGTGCCAGCAGTTACTTCGAGCGGGGGAGCGAGCAGTACTTC.